This TCR beta chain was identified during a study of tumor and adjacent non-tumor tissue in lung cancer. In the study overall: On average, productive TCRbeta reads reached some 4.2 million per sample.

General observations from the study: Tumor repertoires had a smaller top 100 clone share than normal lung.

Germline CDR1 and CDR2: SEHNR and FQNEAQ (reference sequence). V dropped 2 bases and J dropped 7; count of bases not matched to a gene: 3. There are 14 residues in the CDR3. The template was RNA from unsorted bulk tissue. More than 3 cm separated this lung sample from the edge of the tumor. With respect to this clonotype: The antigen remains unidentified. Since a much larger clone is just one base distant, this may be a read error.

TCRbeta libraries were built with three rounds of nested PCR, modified from ARM-PCR. TCRdb reprocessed the multiplex PCR reads via MiXCR and lists one record per CDR3 protein. The top ten hold roughly 20% of the sample, which has approximately 120,000 distinct CDR3 sequences, under 65% seen once. The clonotype originates from a man aged 55 to 70 with non-small cell lung cancer. V and J are TRBV7-9 and TRBJ1-4, with 8 bases identical to TRBD1. Specimen: distant non-tumor lung tissue. CDR3 sequence reads: CASSLTGGSEKLFF. In DNA form, the CDR3 reads TGTGCCAGCAGCTTAACAGGGGGAAGTGAAAAACTGTTTTTT.